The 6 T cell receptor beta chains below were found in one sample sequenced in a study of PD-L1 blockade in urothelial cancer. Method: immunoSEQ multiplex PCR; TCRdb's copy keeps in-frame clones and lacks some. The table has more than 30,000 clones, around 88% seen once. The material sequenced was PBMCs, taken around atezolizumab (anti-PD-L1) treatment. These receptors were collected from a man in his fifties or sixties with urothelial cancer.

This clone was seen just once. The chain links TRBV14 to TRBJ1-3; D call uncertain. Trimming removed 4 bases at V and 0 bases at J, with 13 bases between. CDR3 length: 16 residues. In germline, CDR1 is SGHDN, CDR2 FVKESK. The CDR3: CASSLLNRFSGNTIYF. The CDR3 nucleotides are TGTGCCAGCAGCCTTTTGAACCGGTTCTCTGGAAACACCATATATTTT.

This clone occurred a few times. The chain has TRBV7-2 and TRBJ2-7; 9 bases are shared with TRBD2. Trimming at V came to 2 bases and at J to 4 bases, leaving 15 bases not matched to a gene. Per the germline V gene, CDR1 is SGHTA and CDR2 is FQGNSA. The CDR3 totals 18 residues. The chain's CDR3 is CASSLTVGAGGPSYEQYF. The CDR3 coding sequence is TGTGCCAGCAGCTTAACAGTGGGCGCGGGAGGGCCCTCGTACGAGCAGTACTTC.

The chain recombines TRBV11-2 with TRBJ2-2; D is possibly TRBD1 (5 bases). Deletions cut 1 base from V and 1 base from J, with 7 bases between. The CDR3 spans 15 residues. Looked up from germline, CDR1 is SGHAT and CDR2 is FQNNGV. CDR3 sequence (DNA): TGTGCCAGCAGCTTAGGCCAGGGGAACACCGGGGAGCTGTTTTTT. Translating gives CASSLGQGNTGELFF.

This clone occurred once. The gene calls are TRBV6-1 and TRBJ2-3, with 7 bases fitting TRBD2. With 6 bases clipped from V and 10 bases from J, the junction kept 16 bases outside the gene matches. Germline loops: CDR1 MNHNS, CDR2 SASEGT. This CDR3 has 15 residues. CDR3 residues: CASSRDSAGSRAQYF. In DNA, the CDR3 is TGTGCCAGCAGCCGTGACTCAGCGGGGTCAAGGGCGCAGTATTTT.

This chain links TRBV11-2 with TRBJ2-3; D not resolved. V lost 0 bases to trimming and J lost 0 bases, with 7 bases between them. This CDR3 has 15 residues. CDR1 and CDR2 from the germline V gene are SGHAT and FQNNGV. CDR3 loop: CASSLEATSTDTQYF. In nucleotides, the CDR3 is TGTGCCAGCAGCTTAGAGGCAACCAGCACAGATACGCAGTATTTT.

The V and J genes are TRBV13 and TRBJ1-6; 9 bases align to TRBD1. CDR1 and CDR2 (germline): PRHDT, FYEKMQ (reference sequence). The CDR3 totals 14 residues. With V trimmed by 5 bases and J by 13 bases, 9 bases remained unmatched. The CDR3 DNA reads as TGTGCCAGCAGCCTACGGACAGGGGCCGATCCCCTCCACTTT. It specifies CASSLRTGADPLHF.